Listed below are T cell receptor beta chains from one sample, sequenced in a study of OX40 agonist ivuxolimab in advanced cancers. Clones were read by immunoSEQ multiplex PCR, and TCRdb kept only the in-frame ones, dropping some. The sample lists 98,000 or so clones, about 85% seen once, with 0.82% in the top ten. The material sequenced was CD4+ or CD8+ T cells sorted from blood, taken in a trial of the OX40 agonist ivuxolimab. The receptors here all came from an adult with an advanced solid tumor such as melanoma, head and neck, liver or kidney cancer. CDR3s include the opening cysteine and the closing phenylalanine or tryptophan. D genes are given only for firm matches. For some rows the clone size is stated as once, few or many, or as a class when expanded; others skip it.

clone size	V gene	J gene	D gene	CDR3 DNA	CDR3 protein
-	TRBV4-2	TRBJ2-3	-	TGTGCCAGCAGCCCCCCAGGTCAAGGCACAGATACGCAGTATTTT	CASSPPGQGTDTQYF
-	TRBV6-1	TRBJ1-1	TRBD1	TGTGCCAGCAGTCCTACAGGGGCGGCGAACACTGAAGCTTTCTTT	CASSPTGAANTEAFF
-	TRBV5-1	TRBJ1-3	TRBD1	TGCGCCAGCAGCTCGGGGACAGTTCCTGGAAACACCATATATTTT	CASSSGTVPGNTIYF
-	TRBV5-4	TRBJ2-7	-	TGTGCCAGCAGCAAAACTTACAGGGACGATGAGCAGTACTTC	CASSKTYRDDEQYF
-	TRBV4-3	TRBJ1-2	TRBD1	TGCGCCAGCAGTTCACCGGGACAGGGGTTCTATGGCTACACCTTC	CASSSPGQGFYGYTF
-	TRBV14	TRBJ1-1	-	TGTGCCAGCAGCCAATCACTTCAGGGCGCTGAAGCTTTCTTT	CASSQSLQGAEAFF
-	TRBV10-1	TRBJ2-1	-	TGCGCCAGCAGTGAGTCTCAGGGGGGAGGCGAGCAGTTCTTC	CASSESQGGGEQFF
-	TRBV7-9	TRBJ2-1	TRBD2	TGTGCCAGCAGCCCTAGACTAGCGGGAGAGGTCAATGAGCAGTTCTTC	CASSPRLAGEVNEQFF
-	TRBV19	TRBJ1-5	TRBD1	TGTGCCAGTAGTGGCCGAGGACAGGGATATCAGCCCCAGCATTTT	CASSGRGQGYQPQHF
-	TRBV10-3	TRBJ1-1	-	TGTGCCATCAGTGAGCAGGGAACGGCCGCGAACACTGAAGCTTTCTTT	CAISEQGTAANTEAFF
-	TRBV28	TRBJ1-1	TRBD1	TGTGCCAGCAGTCCCGGGCGGGACAGGGTGTGGGATACTGAAGCTTTCTTT	CASSPGRDRVWDTEAFF
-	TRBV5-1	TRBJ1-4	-	TGCGCCAGCAGCTCCCGTCCGGGAGGTGAAAAACTGTTTTTT	CASSSRPGGEKLFF
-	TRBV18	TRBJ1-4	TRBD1	TGTGCCAGCTCACCGGGACAGGTGGGGAATGAAAAACTGTTTTTT	CASSPGQVGNEKLFF
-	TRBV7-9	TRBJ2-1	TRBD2	TGTGCCAGCTCAAGACTAGCGGCTAGCTCCTACAATGAGCAGTTCTTC	CASSRLAASSYNEQFF
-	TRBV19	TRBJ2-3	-	TGTGCCAGTAGTATACGTGCAGATACGCAGTATTTT	CASSIRADTQYF
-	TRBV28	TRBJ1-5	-	TGTGCCAGCAGTTCTGGGGGGGGCGCGGGCAATCAGCCCCAGCATTTT	CASSSGGGAGNQPQHF
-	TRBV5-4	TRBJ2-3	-	TGTGCCACCCAGGGGGGGACCACAGATACGCAGTATTTT	CATQGGTTDTQYF
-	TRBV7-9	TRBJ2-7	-	TGTGCCAGCAGCTTGACCGGAGGGGCCTACGAGCAGTACTTC	CASSLTGGAYEQYF
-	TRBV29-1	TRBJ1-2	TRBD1	TGCAGCGTTCAGTCAGGGGGAGCGAACTATGGCTACACCTTC	CSVQSGGANYGYTF
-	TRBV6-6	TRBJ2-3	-	TGTGCCAGCAACCTGGAGGGCACAGATACGCAGTATTTT	CASNLEGTDTQYF
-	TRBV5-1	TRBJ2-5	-	TGCGCCAGCAGCTTGACTAGCACCCAAGAGACCCAGTACTTC	CASSLTSTQETQYF
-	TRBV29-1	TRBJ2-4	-	TGCAGCCGCTTAAACCGCCACTGTAGAAAAAACATTCAGTACTTC	CSRLNRHCRKNIQYF
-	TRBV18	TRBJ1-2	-	TGTGCCAGCTCACCCGGGCCGGCTGGGGACTATGGCTACACCTTC	CASSPGPAGDYGYTF
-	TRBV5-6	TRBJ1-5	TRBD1	TGTGCCAGCAGCATACAGGGGGCGAATCAGCCCCAGCATTTT	CASSIQGANQPQHF
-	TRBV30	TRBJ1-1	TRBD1	TGTGCCTGGAGTGTCGGACAGGGGGCTTGGACTGAAGCTTTCTTT	CAWSVGQGAWTEAFF
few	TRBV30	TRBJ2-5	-	TGTGCCTGGGAGGACGGCCAAGAGACCCAGTACTTC	CAWEDGQETQYF
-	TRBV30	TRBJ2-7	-	TGTGCCTGGAGTGTACCATCGGCTTGGGTTGGCGAGCAGTACTTC	CAWSVPSAWVGEQYF
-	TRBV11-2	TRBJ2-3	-	TGTGCCAGCAGCATAAGAGATAGGCTTAGCACAGATACGCAGTATTTT	CASSIRDRLSTDTQYF
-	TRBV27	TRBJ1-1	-	TGTGCCAGCAGTTCACAGGGACCGAACACTGAAGCTTTCTTT	CASSSQGPNTEAFF
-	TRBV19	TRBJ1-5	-	TGTGCCAGTAGAAAGCATAGCAATCAGCCCCAGCATTTT	CASRKHSNQPQHF
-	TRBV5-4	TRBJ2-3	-	TGTGCCAGCAGCTTGGTCGGGATGGCAGATACGCAGTATTTT	CASSLVGMADTQYF
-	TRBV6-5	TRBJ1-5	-	TGTGCCAGCAGTTACTCGAGGGATGATCAGCCCCAGCATTTT	CASSYSRDDQPQHF
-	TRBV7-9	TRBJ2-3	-	TGTGCCAGCAGCTTAATTTTGGCAGCAGATACGCAGTATTTT	CASSLILAADTQYF
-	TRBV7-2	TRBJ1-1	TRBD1	TGTGCCAGCAGCTTTGGACAGGGGGCTCGAGTCGCTTTCTTT	CASSFGQGARVAFF
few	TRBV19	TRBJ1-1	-	TGTGCCAGTAGTACCTCTCAAGGGTACACTGAAGCTTTCTTT	CASSTSQGYTEAFF
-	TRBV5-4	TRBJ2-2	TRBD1	TGTGCCAGCAGCCGATCGGGACAGTGGGGCGGGGAGCTGTTTTTT	CASSRSGQWGGELFF
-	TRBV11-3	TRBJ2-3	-	TGTGCCAGCAGCCCGTCCTGGGGAGATACGCAGTATTTT	CASSPSWGDTQYF
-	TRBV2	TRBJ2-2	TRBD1	TGTGCCAGCAGTGGGAGGACAGGGATGACCGGGGAGCTGTTTTTT	CASSGRTGMTGELFF
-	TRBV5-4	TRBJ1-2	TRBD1	TGTGCCAGCAGCTGGGGACAGGGGGAGATTAGTGGCTACACCTTC	CASSWGQGEISGYTF
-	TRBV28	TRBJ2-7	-	TGTGCCAGCACCGTGGGGGGGACAGGCGGACCTTACGAGCAGTACTTC	CASTVGGTGGPYEQYF
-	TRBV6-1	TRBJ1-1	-	TGTGCCAGCAGATCATTAGACAGGACGAACACTGAAGCTTTCTTT	CASRSLDRTNTEAFF
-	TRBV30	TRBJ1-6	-	TGTGCCTGGAGTGGCGACAGTTCACCCCTCCACTTT	CAWSGDSSPLHF
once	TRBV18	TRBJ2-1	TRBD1	TGTGCCAGCTCACAGGGGGCCCATGAGCAGTTCTTC	CASSQGAHEQFF
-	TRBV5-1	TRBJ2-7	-	TGCGCCAGCAGCTTTGGAGTGACAGGCTACGAGCAGTACTTC	CASSFGVTGYEQYF
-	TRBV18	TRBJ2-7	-	TGTGCCAGCTCAGCGGGACAGCCCTACGAGCAGTACTTC	CASSAGQPYEQYF
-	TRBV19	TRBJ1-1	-	TGTGCCAGTATAAAGACGTGGGCCGACACTGAAGCTTTCTTT	CASIKTWADTEAFF
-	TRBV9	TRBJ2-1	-	TGTGCCAGCAGCGATTCCAATGAGCAGTTCTTC	CASSDSNEQFF
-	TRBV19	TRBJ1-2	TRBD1	TGTGCCAGTACCCAGAGGACAGGGCAGGGGTATGGCTACACCTTC	CASTQRTGQGYGYTF
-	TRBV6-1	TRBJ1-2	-	TGTGCCAGCAGTGAAACGGGGGAGCGTGGCTACACCTTC	CASSETGERGYTF
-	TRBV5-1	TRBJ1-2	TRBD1	TGCGCCAGCAGCCTTGACTCGGGACAGAACTATGGCTACACCTTC	CASSLDSGQNYGYTF
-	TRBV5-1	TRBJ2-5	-	TGCGCCAGCAGCGAGGGATGGGGCGAGACCCAGTACTTC	CASSEGWGETQYF
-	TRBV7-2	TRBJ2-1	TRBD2	TGTGCCAGCAGCTCACCAGCGGGAGTTCCCGATGAGCAGTTCTTC	CASSSPAGVPDEQFF
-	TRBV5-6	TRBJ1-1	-	TGTGCCAGCAGCTTGGGGCAGTCTGAAGCTTTCTTT	CASSLGQSEAFF